These T cell receptor beta chains were read from a single sample in a study of Graves' ophthalmopathy and Graves' hyperthyroidism. TCRdb called the multiplex PCR reads again in MiXCR, with one record for every CDR3 protein. Of over a million distinct CDR3 sequences in the sample, roughly 35% are singletons; the top ten hold more than 9.5%. The sequenced sample was peripheral blood or thyroid tissue (not recorded which). These receptors were obtained from an adult man with Graves' hyperthyroidism. The CDR3 runs from the conserved cysteine through the conserved F or W. The D gene is left open where the match is weak. Clone size, where shown, is once, few, many, or a class for clones that have expanded.

j_gene: TRBJ1-4; abundance: .; d_gene: TRBD1; v_gene: TRBV29-1; CDR3nt: TGCAGCGTTGGGGACAGGGATGGGAGAAAACTGTTTTTT; CDR3aa: CSVGDRDGRKLFF
j_gene: TRBJ2-7; abundance: many; d_gene: .; v_gene: TRBV12-3/TRBV12-4; CDR3nt: TGTGCCAGCAGAGGAGCGGGTAACTACGAGCAGTACTTC; CDR3aa: CASRGAGNYEQYF
j_gene: TRBJ1-2; abundance: many; d_gene: .; v_gene: TRBV12-3/TRBV12-4; CDR3nt: TGTGCCAGCAGTTTTCGAAGGGTGGGGTATGGCTACACCTTC; CDR3aa: CASSFRRVGYGYTF
j_gene: TRBJ1-6; abundance: many; d_gene: .; v_gene: TRBV7-2; CDR3nt: TGTGCCAGCAGCTTAGTGCCAGGTTCACCCCTCCACTTT; CDR3aa: CASSLVPGSPLHF
j_gene: TRBJ2-5; abundance: few; d_gene: .; v_gene: TRBV20-1; CDR3nt: TGCAGTGCCCAAGTCCAACGGGAGACCCAGTACTTC; CDR3aa: CSAQVQRETQYF
j_gene: TRBJ1-2; abundance: .; d_gene: .; v_gene: TRBV6-5; CDR3nt: TGTGCCAGCAGTTACTTGGGGGGCGGCTATGGCTACACCTTC; CDR3aa: CASSYLGGGYGYTF
j_gene: TRBJ1-5; abundance: .; d_gene: .; v_gene: TRBV15; CDR3nt: TGTGCCACCAGCAGAGAACGAAGGACTCAACGCCAGCATTTT; CDR3aa: CATSRERRTQRQHF
j_gene: TRBJ2-5; abundance: few; d_gene: TRBD2; v_gene: TRBV12-3/TRBV12-4; CDR3nt: TGTGCCAGCAGTTTAGCTAGCGGGATGTCCGGGACCCAGTACTTC; CDR3aa: CASSLASGMSGTQYF
j_gene: TRBJ1-1; abundance: many; d_gene: .; v_gene: TRBV4-2; CDR3nt: TGTGCCAGCAGCTCAGATTTCGGAGTGAACACTGAAGCTTTCTTT; CDR3aa: CASSSDFGVNTEAFF
j_gene: TRBJ2-3; abundance: .; d_gene: .; v_gene: TRBV9; CDR3nt: TGTGCCAGCAGCCCCCTCGGCACAGATACGCAGTATTTT; CDR3aa: CASSPLGTDTQYF
j_gene: TRBJ1-5; abundance: .; d_gene: .; v_gene: TRBV6-6; CDR3nt: TGTGCCAGCAGTCTTACAGTGTCGAGCAATCAGCCCCAGCATTTT; CDR3aa: CASSLTVSSNQPQHF
j_gene: TRBJ2-7; abundance: many; d_gene: .; v_gene: TRBV7-9; CDR3nt: TGTGCCAGCACCCTTTTGGGGTCCTACGAGCAGTACTTC; CDR3aa: CASTLLGSYEQYF
j_gene: TRBJ2-7; abundance: many; d_gene: .; v_gene: TRBV7-9; CDR3nt: TGTGCCAGCAGCTTGGGCAGATCCGAGCAGTACTTC; CDR3aa: CASSLGRSEQYF
j_gene: TRBJ1-3; abundance: .; d_gene: .; v_gene: TRBV10-3; CDR3nt: TGTGCCATCAGTGACGGGTCTCGTGGAAACACCATATATTTT; CDR3aa: CAISDGSRGNTIYF
j_gene: TRBJ2-5; abundance: .; d_gene: .; v_gene: TRBV19; CDR3nt: TGTGCCAGTAGTGCGACCGGTGAAGAGACCCAGTACTTC; CDR3aa: CASSATGEETQYF
j_gene: TRBJ1-4; abundance: once; d_gene: TRBD1; v_gene: TRBV2; CDR3nt: TGTGCCAGCAGGGAAGGGACAGGGAATGAAAAACTGTTTTTT; CDR3aa: CASREGTGNEKLFF
j_gene: TRBJ1-6; abundance: .; d_gene: .; v_gene: TRBV2; CDR3nt: TGTGCCACCGGGGAGAACAACCCGAGCTCCTATAATTCACCCCTCCACTTT; CDR3aa: CATGENNPSSYNSPLHF
j_gene: TRBJ1-1; abundance: many; d_gene: .; v_gene: TRBV19; CDR3nt: TGTGCCAGTAGTATGAGGCTGAACACTGAAGCTTTCTTT; CDR3aa: CASSMRLNTEAFF
j_gene: TRBJ2-5; abundance: many; d_gene: .; v_gene: TRBV7-8; CDR3nt: TGTGCCAGCAGCCCCCGGGACCAAACGAAAGAGACCCAGTACTTC; CDR3aa: CASSPRDQTKETQYF
j_gene: TRBJ2-5; abundance: .; d_gene: TRBD2; v_gene: TRBV20-1; CDR3nt: TGCAGTGCCGATCCTGGACTAGCGGGAGCGGGATACCAAGAGACCCAGTACTTC; CDR3aa: CSADPGLAGAGYQETQYF
j_gene: TRBJ2-7; abundance: many; d_gene: .; v_gene: TRBV2; CDR3nt: TGTGCCAGCGGTATGGGATCGTCCTACGAGCAGTACTTC; CDR3aa: CASGMGSSYEQYF
j_gene: TRBJ1-5; abundance: .; d_gene: .; v_gene: TRBV10-3; CDR3nt: TGTGCCATCAAGAAGGACAACCAGTACCAGCATTTT; CDR3aa: CAIKKDNQYQHF
j_gene: TRBJ2-7; abundance: .; d_gene: .; v_gene: TRBV6-5; CDR3nt: TGTGCCAGCAGTTACTCAACAGGGTTTCGCGAGCAGTACTTC; CDR3aa: CASSYSTGFREQYF
j_gene: TRBJ1-5; abundance: many; d_gene: .; v_gene: TRBV6-2/TRBV6-3; CDR3nt: TGTGCCACCACCCGACAGCTCAATCAGCCCCAGCATTTT; CDR3aa: CATTRQLNQPQHF
j_gene: TRBJ1-6; abundance: few; d_gene: .; v_gene: TRBV9; CDR3nt: TGTGCCAGCAGCGTAGTAGCCTCCAATTCACCCCTCCACTTT; CDR3aa: CASSVVASNSPLHF
j_gene: TRBJ1-2; abundance: many; d_gene: TRBD1; v_gene: TRBV2; CDR3nt: TGTGCCAGCAGTGAGTCTCGACAGGGGGCCGAAGGCTACACCTTC; CDR3aa: CASSESRQGAEGYTF
j_gene: TRBJ2-6; abundance: .; d_gene: TRBD2; v_gene: TRBV5-6; CDR3nt: TGTGCCAGCATCCAGACCGGGGGGTCTAACTCTGGGGCCAACGTCCTGACTTTC; CDR3aa: CASIQTGGSNSGANVLTF
j_gene: TRBJ2-5; abundance: .; d_gene: .; v_gene: TRBV10-3; CDR3nt: TGTGCCATCAGGGATGCAGGGTCAGAGACCCAGTACTTC; CDR3aa: CAIRDAGSETQYF
j_gene: TRBJ2-5; abundance: .; d_gene: TRBD2; v_gene: TRBV7-7; CDR3nt: TGTGCCAGCAGCCGGGGGGACGATGGGACCCAGTACTTC; CDR3aa: CASSRGDDGTQYF
j_gene: TRBJ2-7; abundance: .; d_gene: .; v_gene: TRBV28; CDR3nt: TGTGCCAGCACCTCGGCGGCTAGCGCCTACGAGCAGTACTTC; CDR3aa: CASTSAASAYEQYF
j_gene: TRBJ2-3; abundance: .; d_gene: TRBD2; v_gene: TRBV7-2; CDR3nt: TGTGCCAGCAGCCCAGGAGCGGGAGGCAGGGATACGCAGTATTTT; CDR3aa: CASSPGAGGRDTQYF
j_gene: TRBJ2-7; abundance: few; d_gene: .; v_gene: TRBV6-2/TRBV6-3; CDR3nt: TGTGCCAGCAGTTACTCAAGGATCACCTACGAGCAGTACTTC; CDR3aa: CASSYSRITYEQYF
j_gene: TRBJ2-5; abundance: many; d_gene: TRBD2; v_gene: TRBV5-1; CDR3nt: TGCGCCAGCATCGGGACTAGCGGGAGGGAGACCCAGTACTTC; CDR3aa: CASIGTSGRETQYF
j_gene: TRBJ2-3; abundance: .; d_gene: TRBD1; v_gene: TRBV12-3/TRBV12-4; CDR3nt: TGTGCCAGCAGGACCGGGACAGGGGGGGATACGCAGTATTTT; CDR3aa: CASRTGTGGDTQYF
j_gene: TRBJ1-2; abundance: few; d_gene: TRBD1; v_gene: TRBV7-2; CDR3nt: TGTGCCAGCAGCCCGACAGGGTTCGATGGCTACACCTTC; CDR3aa: CASSPTGFDGYTF
j_gene: TRBJ2-7; abundance: .; d_gene: .; v_gene: TRBV5-1; CDR3nt: TGTGCCAGCACCTACTCCGGACAGTCCTACGAGCAGTACTTC; CDR3aa: CASTYSGQSYEQYF
j_gene: TRBJ2-2; abundance: few; d_gene: TRBD2; v_gene: TRBV7-9; CDR3nt: TGTGCCAGCAGCGTCCTCGCGACTAGCGGGAGGTATGGGAGGACCGGGGAGCTGTTTTTT; CDR3aa: CASSVLATSGRYGRTGELFF
j_gene: TRBJ2-2; abundance: many; d_gene: .; v_gene: TRBV2; CDR3nt: TGTGCCATTCCTTCACATCGTGCCGGGGAGCTGTTTTTT; CDR3aa: CAIPSHRAGELFF
j_gene: TRBJ2-2; abundance: few; d_gene: .; v_gene: TRBV7-2; CDR3nt: TGTGCCAGCAGCTTAGCAAGGGAGGACAGCGCCAACGGGCTGTTTTTT; CDR3aa: CASSLAREDSANGLFF
j_gene: TRBJ2-5; abundance: many; d_gene: .; v_gene: TRBV2; CDR3nt: TGTGCCAGCAGTCAGGGATTGTTAGCCCGCGCCCAAGAGACCCAGTACTTC; CDR3aa: CASSQGLLARAQETQYF
j_gene: TRBJ2-7; abundance: many; d_gene: .; v_gene: TRBV11-2; CDR3nt: TGTGCCAGCAGCTCCCCGGGGGCGGGATTCTACGAGCAGTACTTC; CDR3aa: CASSSPGAGFYEQYF
j_gene: TRBJ2-3; abundance: .; d_gene: .; v_gene: TRBV29-1; CDR3nt: TGCAGCGTTGTCGTCAGCCTCTACACAGATACGCAGTATTTT; CDR3aa: CSVVVSLYTDTQYF
j_gene: TRBJ1-3; abundance: many; d_gene: TRBD1; v_gene: TRBV20-1; CDR3nt: TGCAGTGCGAGCGCGGGACAGGCGCGGGGAAACACCATATATTTT; CDR3aa: CSASAGQARGNTIYF
j_gene: TRBJ2-7; abundance: many; d_gene: .; v_gene: TRBV5-4; CDR3nt: TGTGCCAGCAGCTTGGGAGGGGCTTCTACCTACGAGCAGTACTTC; CDR3aa: CASSLGGASTYEQYF
j_gene: TRBJ1-1; abundance: few; d_gene: .; v_gene: TRBV5-5; CDR3nt: TGTGCCAGCAGCGGGATACAGGGATCCACTGAAGCTTTCTTT; CDR3aa: CASSGIQGSTEAFF